The rows below give T cell receptor beta chains drawn from one sample of a study of cytomegalovirus exposure and HLA in healthy donors. The table came from immunoSEQ multiplex PCR; TCRdb's copy has only in-frame clones and leaves some out. Of around 85,000 clones in the sample, over 70% were seen once. Input material: PBMCs. These receptors were collected from a male donor in good health and CMV-seronegative. Both conserved end residues are part of each CDR3. D genes are given only for firm matches. Clone size appears in some rows only: once, few, many, or a class for an expanded clone.

>.|TRBD1|TRBJ1-1|TRBV19
TGTGCCAGTAGTATGGGACAGCGTGAAGCTTTCTTT
CASSMGQREAFF
>few|TRBD2|TRBJ2-7|TRBV28
TGTGCCAGCAGTTTGAGCGGGAGGGGTGAGCAGTACTTC
CASSLSGRGEQYF
>.|.|TRBJ2-3|TRBV4-1
TGCGCCAGCAGCCAGGACCGGGGGGCTCTCATCACAGATACGCAGTATTTT
CASSQDRGALITDTQYF
>.|.|TRBJ2-2|TRBV14
TGTGCCAGCAGCCAAATCTACGGGGAGCTGTTTTTT
CASSQIYGELFF
>.|.|TRBJ2-2|TRBV5-1
TGCGCCAGCAGCTTGGATTGGCCAACCGGGGAGCTGTTTTTT
CASSLDWPTGELFF
>.|TRBD2|TRBJ2-4|TRBV9
TGTGCCAGCAGCCCCCGGACTAGCGGGAGTATCATTCAGTACTTC
CASSPRTSGSIIQYF
>.|TRBD1|TRBJ2-1|TRBV6-5
TGTGCCAGCAGTTGGGGGGACAGGGGTTACAATGAGCAGTTCTTC
CASSWGDRGYNEQFF
>.|TRBD2|TRBJ2-3|TRBV7-2
TGTGCCAGCAGCTTACTAGCGGGGGACACAGATACGCAGTATTTT
CASSLLAGDTDTQYF
>.|TRBD1|TRBJ1-1|TRBV4-2
TGTGCCAGCAGCCAAGATTCAGGGGGCACTGAAGCTTTCTTT
CASSQDSGGTEAFF
>.|.|TRBJ2-5|TRBV7-9
TGTGCCAGCAGCGGCCGACAGATCTTCTTGGAGACCCAGTACTTC
CASSGRQIFLETQYF
>.|TRBD1|TRBJ2-5|TRBV5-4
TGTGCCAGCAGCCTGACAGGGGGGCAAGAGACCCAGTACTTC
CASSLTGGQETQYF
>.|.|TRBJ1-1|TRBV13
TGTGCCAGCAGCTTACCGGTCTATGAAGCTTTCTTT
CASSLPVYEAFF
>.|TRBD1|TRBJ1-2|TRBV18
TGTGCCAGCTCACCACAGGGGGCTGGGGGCTACACCTTC
CASSPQGAGGYTF
>few|.|TRBJ2-2|TRBV19
TGTGCCAGCCACAACCCCGGGACAACCAGTGCCGGGGAGCTGTTTTTT
CASHNPGTTSAGELFF
>.|TRBD1|TRBJ1-2|TRBV7-3
TGTGCCAGCAGGCCTACAGGGGACAAGGATGGCTACACCTTC
CASRPTGDKDGYTF
>.|.|TRBJ2-7|TRBV5-1
TGCGCCAGCAGCTACCAGGGGTACGAGCAGTACTTC
CASSYQGYEQYF
>.|.|TRBJ1-5|TRBV19
TGTGCCAGTAGTATTAGTAGCAATCAGCCCCAGCATTTT
CASSISSNQPQHF
>.|TRBD1|TRBJ1-2|TRBV6-1
TGTGCCAGCACGCAGGACAGGGGTAGAGGCTATGGCTACACCTTC
CASTQDRGRGYGYTF
>once|TRBD2|TRBJ2-1|TRBV9
TGTGCCAGCAGCGCCCGGGTCACACTAGCGGGGGAGAATGAGCAGTTCTTC
CASSARVTLAGENEQFF
>.|.|TRBJ2-7|TRBV7-2
TGTGCCAGCAGCTTAATGGGCCTATCGGCCGAGCAGTACTTC
CASSLMGLSAEQYF